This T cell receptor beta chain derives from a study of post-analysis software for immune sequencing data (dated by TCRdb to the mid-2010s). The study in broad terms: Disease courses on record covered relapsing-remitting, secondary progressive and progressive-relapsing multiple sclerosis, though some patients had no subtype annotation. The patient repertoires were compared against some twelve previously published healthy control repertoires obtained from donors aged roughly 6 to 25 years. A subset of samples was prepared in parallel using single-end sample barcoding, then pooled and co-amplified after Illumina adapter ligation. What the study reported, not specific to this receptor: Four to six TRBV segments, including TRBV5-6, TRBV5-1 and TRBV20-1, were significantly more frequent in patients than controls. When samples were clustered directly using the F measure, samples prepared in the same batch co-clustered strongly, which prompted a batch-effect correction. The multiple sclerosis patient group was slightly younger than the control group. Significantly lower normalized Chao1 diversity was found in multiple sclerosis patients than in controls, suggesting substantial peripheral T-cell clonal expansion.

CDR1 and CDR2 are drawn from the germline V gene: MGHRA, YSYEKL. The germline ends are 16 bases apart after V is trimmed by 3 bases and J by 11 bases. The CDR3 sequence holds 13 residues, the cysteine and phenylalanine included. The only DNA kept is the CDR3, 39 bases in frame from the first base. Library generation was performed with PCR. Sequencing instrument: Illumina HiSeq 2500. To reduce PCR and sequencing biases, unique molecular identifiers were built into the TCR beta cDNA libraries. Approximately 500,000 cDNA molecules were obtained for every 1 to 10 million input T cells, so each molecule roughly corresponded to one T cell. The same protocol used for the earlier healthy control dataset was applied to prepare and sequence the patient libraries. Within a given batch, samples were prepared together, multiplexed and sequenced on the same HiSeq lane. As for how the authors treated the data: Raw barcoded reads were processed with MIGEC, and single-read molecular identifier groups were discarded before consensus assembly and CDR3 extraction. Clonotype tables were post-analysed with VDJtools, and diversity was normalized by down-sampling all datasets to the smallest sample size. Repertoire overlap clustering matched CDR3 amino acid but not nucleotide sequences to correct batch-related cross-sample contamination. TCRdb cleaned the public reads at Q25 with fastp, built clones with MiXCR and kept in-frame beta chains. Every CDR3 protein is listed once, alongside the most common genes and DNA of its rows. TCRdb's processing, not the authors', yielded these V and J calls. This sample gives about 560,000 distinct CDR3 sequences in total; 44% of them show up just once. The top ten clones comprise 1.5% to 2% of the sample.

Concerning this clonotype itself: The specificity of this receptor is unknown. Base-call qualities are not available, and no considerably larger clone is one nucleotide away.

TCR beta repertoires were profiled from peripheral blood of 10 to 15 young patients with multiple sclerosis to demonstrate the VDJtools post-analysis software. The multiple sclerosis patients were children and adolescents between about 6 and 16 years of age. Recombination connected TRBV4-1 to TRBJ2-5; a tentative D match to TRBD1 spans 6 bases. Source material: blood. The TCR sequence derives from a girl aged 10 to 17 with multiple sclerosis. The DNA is TGCGCCAGCAGCCACATCCTTGAGGGGGAGCAGTACTTC. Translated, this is CASSHILEGEQYF.